This T cell receptor (beta chain) was identified during a study of CD8 T cells in ankylosing spondylitis. Trimming cost V 5 bases and J 3 bases; bases outside gene matches: 4. This CDR3 is 14 amino acids long. Germline-derived CDR1 and CDR2 are SGHRS and YFSETQ. Study-level findings and limits: Within ankylosing spondylitis blood, a TCR beta motif made up of several highly homologous variants appeared to be characteristic. In the blood and synovial fluid of reactive arthritis, some motif variants had been previously reported.

Quantitative barcoded 5'-RACE was used to prepare TCR beta libraries. TCRdb reprocessed the 5' RACE reads with MiXCR, giving one entry per CDR3 protein. Here the sample spans some 92,000 distinct CDR3 sequences, around 30% being singletons. This clonotype was seen only a few times. Its matching antigen is unknown. This TCR derives from a male donor with ankylosing spondylitis or in good health (not recorded which). Sequenced material: blood, either unsorted or a sorted T cell fraction (not recorded which). The chain links TRBV5-1 to TRBJ2-2, with 7 bases lining up with TRBD2. As DNA, the CDR3 is TGCGCCAGCAGGGGAGGGCCGGACACCGGGGAGCTGTTTTTT. It specifies CASRGGPDTGELFF.